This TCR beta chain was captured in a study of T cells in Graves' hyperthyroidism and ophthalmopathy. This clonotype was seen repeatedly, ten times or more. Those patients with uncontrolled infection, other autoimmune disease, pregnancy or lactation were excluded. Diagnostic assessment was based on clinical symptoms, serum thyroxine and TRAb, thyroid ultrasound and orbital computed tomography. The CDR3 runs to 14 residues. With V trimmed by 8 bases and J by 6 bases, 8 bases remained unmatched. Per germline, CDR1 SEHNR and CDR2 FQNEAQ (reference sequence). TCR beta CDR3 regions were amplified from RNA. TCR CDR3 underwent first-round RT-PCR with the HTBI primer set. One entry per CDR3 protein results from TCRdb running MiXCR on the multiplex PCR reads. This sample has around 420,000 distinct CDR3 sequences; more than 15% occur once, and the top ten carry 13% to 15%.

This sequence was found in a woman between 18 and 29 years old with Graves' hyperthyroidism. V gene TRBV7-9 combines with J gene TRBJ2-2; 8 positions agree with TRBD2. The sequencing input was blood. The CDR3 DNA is TGTGCCAGCGTTATTCCCGGGGGGGCCGGGGAGCTGTTTTTT. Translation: CASVIPGGAGELFF.